These 2 T cell receptor beta chains originate from one sample sequenced in a study of vaccination effects on CD4 cells after COVID-19. Sequenced by immunoSEQ multiplex PCR; TCRdb stores in-frame clones only, minus some. This table has about 15,000 clones, about 77% appearing once. Pools of viral peptides were used by the ViraFEST assay to expand antigen-specific CD4+ T cells ahead of sequencing. Cultured cells yielded isolated CD4+ T cells after 10 to 11 days. Participants were given two doses of BNT162b2 or mRNA-1273 vaccine. These TCRs are of unknown antigen specificity. The material sequenced was CD4+ T cells from PBMCs cultured with HCoV-NL63 spike peptides, taken after COVID-19 vaccination. These receptors came from a human donor who received a COVID-19 vaccine.

CDR3 protein: CASSPGLTGEQFF. The CDR3 DNA follows: TGTGCCAGCTCACCGGGGCTCACGGGTGAGCAGTTCTTC. J is TRBJ2-1 and V is TRBV18, with TRBD1 as a possible D gene (5 bases). V lost 3 bases and J lost 9, with 12 bases in between. The CDR3 has 13 residues. Germline V gene sequence: CDR1 KGHSH, CDR2 LQKENI.

The chain employs TRBV30 and TRBJ1-5, with D hard to call. Germline assignment: CDR1 GTSNPN and CDR2 SVGIG (reference sequence). V lost 0 bases to trimming and J lost 9 bases, with 15 bases between them. The CDR3 length is 14 residues. CDR3 sequence (DNA): TGTGCCTGGAGTGTACCCCGACTTCGAGGGCCCCAGCATTTT. It specifies CAWSVPRLRGPQHF.